The sequence of this T cell receptor (beta chain) was determined in a study of blood T cell repertoires in COVID-19. Repertoires were generated with immunoSEQ multiplex PCR, while TCRdb's copy carries only in-frame clones and drops some. The sample yields roughly 260,000 clones, around nine tenths seen once. The V and J ends lost 5 bases and 3 bases, in that order; junction bases with no gene match: 3. This CDR3 has 15 residues. Germline-derived CDR1 and CDR2 are KGHSH and LQKENI. The V and J genes are TRBV18 and TRBJ2-1, with TRBD2 matching over 11 bases. The sequenced sample consisted of PBMCs or T cells enriched from blood (not recorded which). The origin of this receptor is a woman under 30 who had recovered from COVID-19. CDR3 amino acids: CASSDGTSGYNEQFF. For the CDR3, the DNA is TGTGCCAGCTCAGATGGGACTAGCGGCTACAATGAGCAGTTCTTC.